The present T cell receptor (beta chain) was sequenced within a study of cytomegalovirus exposure and HLA in healthy donors. Remarks on this clone: Its target is unknown.

Study-level findings and limits: According to a subsequent analysis, TCR clusters from the first cohort were inclined to appear together in the 100 to 150 validation repertoires.

The CDR3 runs 12 residues. The V and J ends lost 0 bases and 6 bases respectively, with 7 bases between them. Germline V CDR1 and CDR2: SGHNT, YYREEE (reference sequence). Sequencing used immunoSEQ multiplex PCR; TCRdb keeps in-frame clones, though not all of them. The top ten clones hold 9% of a sample with roughly 130,000 clones, about 91% of them seen once. The sequence derives from a young woman in good health and CMV-seropositive. Sequenced sample: PBMCs. The rearrangement links TRBV5-4 to TRBJ2-7; unclear D gene. The CDR3, as DNA: TGTGCCAGCAGCTTGGTTCTCGGCGAGCAGTACTTC. This translates into CASSLVLGEQYF.